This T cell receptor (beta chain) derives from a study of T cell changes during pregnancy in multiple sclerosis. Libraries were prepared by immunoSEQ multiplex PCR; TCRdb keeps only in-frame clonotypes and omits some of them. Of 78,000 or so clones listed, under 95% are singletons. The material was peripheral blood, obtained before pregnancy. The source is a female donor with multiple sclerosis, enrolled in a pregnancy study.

The CDR3 loop is CASSVDLWGQGSSGGYTF. The CDR3 DNA follows: TGTGCCAGCAGCGTAGATCTTTGGGGACAGGGGTCTTCCGGAGGCTACACCTTC. V is TRBV9 and J is TRBJ1-2, with TRBD1 identical over 10 bases. The CDR3 has 18 residues. Per germline, CDR1 SGDLS and CDR2 YYNGEE. V gave up 0 bases and J gave up 8 bases; unmatched junction bases: 16.